This record covers a single T cell receptor (beta chain). The antigen remains unidentified. These data originate in a study of T cell responses to AZD1222 COVID-19 vaccine. Findings and caveats of the study: Donors, mostly white British, included more females; clonal diversity was possibly underestimated.

There are 16 residues in the CDR3. Germline lookup yields CDR1 MNHNS and CDR2 SASEGT. The V segment lost 1 base and the J segment 5 bases; nucleotides outside the gene matches: 8. The table came from immunoSEQ multiplex PCR; TCRdb's copy has only in-frame clones and leaves some out. The sample carries around 180,000 clones, approximately 92% recorded once. Sequenced here: peripheral blood, sampled on day 0 of AZD1222 vaccination. The V call is TRBV6-1, the J call TRBJ2-7, with TRBD2 matching over 10 bases. The source of this sequence is an adult in good health. The CDR3 nucleotides are TGTGCCAGCAGTGAAGGGCCAGCGGGAGGGAGAAACGAGCAGTACTTC. It specifies CASSEGPAGGRNEQYF.